This TCR beta chain comes out of a study of beta chain features in type 1 diabetes. About the research overall: Healthy donors and patients had similar age, gender and cell yields.

Notes on the study in general: A moderate, significant TCRB CDR3 shortening appeared in type 1 diabetes across four CD4+ subsets. The analysis here could not establish whether HLA type shapes TCRB rearrangement.

Concerning this clone itself: The antigen remains undetermined.

Every bit of the isolated RNA underwent reverse transcription, so sequencing read expressed TCRB transcripts. Assay: immunoSEQ multiplex PCR; the TCRdb copy retains only in-frame clones and omits some. The repertoire has 45,000 to 60,000 clones, approximately 40% of them found once; the top ten carry around 0.13%. Sort purity for all populations was recorded as exceeding 98%. The CDR3 spans 16 residues. Per the germline V gene, CDR1 is MNHEY and CDR2 is SVGAGI. V lost 0 bases and J lost 2; bases outside the gene matches: 5. V gene TRBV6-5 combines with J gene TRBJ1-1, with 8 bases identical to TRBD1. The sequenced sample consisted of stem cell memory CD4+ T cells from blood. The source of this sequence is a man aged 30-40 years with type 1 diabetes. CDR3 coding DNA: TGTGCCAGCAGTTACTCGATCGGACAGGGAAACACTGAAGCTTTCTTT. It specifies CASSYSIGQGNTEAFF.